These T cell receptor beta chains were read from a single sample in a study of technical replicates of blood from a few donors. Sequencing used immunoSEQ multiplex PCR; TCRdb keeps in-frame clones, though not all of them. The data show 85,000 to 90,000 clones, around 92% seen once. Sequencing input: T cells isolated from PBMCs. The receptors were sampled from a human donor in good health. CDR3s include the opening cysteine and the closing phenylalanine or tryptophan.

j_call v_call cdr3_aa
TRBJ1-5 TRBV28 CASSSQGQGNQPQHF
TRBJ1-5 TRBV27 CASSYRQNQPQHF
TRBJ1-5 TRBV2 CASRGGIPHQPQHF
TRBJ2-1 TRBV5-1 CASSLASGSYYEQFF
TRBJ2-6 TRBV27 CASGGGGISGANVLTF
TRBJ1-4 TRBV27 CASSLSGQKLFF
TRBJ1-4 TRBV28 CASSRPRGVTAGNEKLFF
TRBJ1-2 TRBV27 CASSPYRGQGYTF
TRBJ1-2 TRBV4-1 CASSQVLWADGYTF
TRBJ2-7 TRBV7-9 CASSLASLSYEQYF
TRBJ1-5 TRBV4-1 CASSQQGGKGNQPQHF
TRBJ2-5 TRBV4-1 CASRHSQGSQETQYF
TRBJ2-5 TRBV7-9 CASSLPGQLQETQYF
TRBJ1-5 TRBV19 CASSNEVNQPQHF
TRBJ2-5 TRBV5-4 CASSLEGLAEQETQYF
TRBJ2-1 TRBV14 CASSPQGIGEQFF
TRBJ2-5 TRBV5-1 CASSLFWAGVHPIQETQYF
TRBJ2-7 TRBV4-1 CASSQGVGTSSYEQYF
TRBJ1-6 TRBV2 CASSEGPGGFIYNSPLHF